The source of this T cell receptor beta chain is a study of PD-1 blockade in classical Hodgkin lymphoma. Study-wide context: Nivolumab was given intravenously to patients at 3 mg/kg every 2 weeks.

Measured with immunoSEQ multiplex PCR; TCRdb has only the in-frame clones, and not every one. The table shows fewer than 100,000 clones, with roughly 92% occurring only once. Whole-study results and caveats: With respect to the repertoire differences, their causes, possibly disease activity or prior therapy, remain undefined. Reports described newly diagnosed patients as having lower baseline TCR diversity than healthy donors.

Comments on this clone: Its cognate antigen is unknown.

Every patient relapsed after autologous stem cell transplantation, and brentuximab vedotin exposure varied. This CDR3 has 15 residues. Per germline, CDR1 SGHVS and CDR2 FQNEAQ. The J segment lost 0 bases and the V segment lost 5 bases, leaving 4 bases of the junction unmatched. This TCR derives from a human donor with classical Hodgkin lymphoma. The genes are TRBV7-8 and TRBJ1-5; the match to TRBD1 covers 7 bases. Sequenced material: peripheral blood mononuclear cells (PBMCs), taken at baseline. The CDR3 loop reads CASSAQGSSNQPQHF. CDR3 nucleotides: TGTGCCAGCAGCGCACAGGGGTCTAGCAATCAGCCCCAGCATTTT.